These 8 T cell receptor beta chains came from one sample sequenced in a study of CD8 T cells in ankylosing spondylitis. Study observations and caveats: Seemingly distinctive of ankylosing spondylitis blood was a TCR beta motif formed by eight highly homologous variants.

No antigen is known for these receptors. Via MiXCR, TCRdb re-called the 5' RACE reads, giving one row per CDR3 protein. The sample yields 800,000 to 900,000 distinct CDR3 sequences, about 12% seen once. Material for sequencing was blood, either unsorted or a sorted T cell fraction (not recorded which). The receptors originated from a male donor with ankylosing spondylitis.

This clonotype has at least ten counts. The rearrangement joins TRBV20-1 to TRBJ1-4, with D hard to call. Per germline, CDR1 DFQATT and CDR2 SNEGSKA (reference sequence). CDR3 length equals 11 residues. The CDR3 reads CYVGMGEKLFF. The CDR3 nucleotides are TGCTACGTAGGGATGGGTGAAAAACTGTTTTTT.

The CDR3 loop reads CAATAGTGQTSGANVLTF. CDR3 coding DNA: TGTGCCGCGACAGCCGGGACAGGGCAGACCTCTGGGGCCAACGTCCTGACTTTC. The chain links TRBV10-3 to TRBJ2-6; 9 nucleotides agree with TRBD1. The V segment lost 11 bases and the J segment 0 bases; nucleotides outside the gene matches: 14. Per the germline V gene, CDR1 is ENHRY and CDR2 is SYGVKD. The CDR3 sequence is 18 residues long.

This clonotype was counted many times. The V gene is TRBV4-2, the J gene TRBJ1-2, with 7 nucleotides matching TRBD1. The ends lost 0 bases at V and 4 bases at J; junction bases unmatched: 11. This CDR3 spans 17 amino acids. Germline V gives CDR1 LGHNA, CDR2 YNFKEQ. CDR3 nucleotides: TGTGCCAGCAGCCAAGATCAGGGCGACAGGGAGGGCTATGGCTACACCTTC. Translation gives CASSQDQGDREGYGYTF.

This clonotype has only a few counts. The CDR3, as DNA: TGTGCCAGCAGTGCCTTGAACAGGAAGGGCTCCTACGAGCAGTACTTC. Amino acid sequence: CASSALNRKGSYEQYF. The chain is built from TRBV28 and TRBJ2-7, with D tentatively TRBD1 (5 bases). The CDR3 contains 16 residues. Trimming shortened V by 5 bases and J by 0 bases, and 17 bases separated the two germline ends. CDR1 MDHEN and CDR2 SYDVKM come from the germline V gene.

The gene calls are TRBV10-3 and TRBJ2-3, with 10 bases matching TRBD2. The CDR3 has 14 residues. The germline CDR1 and CDR2 sequences are ENHRY and SYGVKD. Trimming cost V 6 bases and J 2 bases; bases outside gene matches: 2. The CDR3 region has the DNA TGTGCCATCAGACTAGCGGGACCCACAGATACGCAGTATTTT. The encoded protein is CAIRLAGPTDTQYF.

The CDR3 loop reads CSASQSGEGHGYTF. CDR3 in DNA: TGCAGTGCTAGTCAATCAGGGGAGGGCCATGGCTACACCTTC. The chain carries TRBV20-1 and TRBJ1-2; tentatively, D is TRBD1 (6 bases). V dropped 3 bases and J dropped 6 bases, with 17 bases sitting between them. The CDR3 runs 14 residues. The germline CDR1 and CDR2 sequences are DFQATT and SNEGSKA (reference sequence).

The V and J genes are TRBV30 and TRBJ2-7, with TRBD1 matching 7 bases. The V segment lost 4 bases and the J segment 3 bases; nucleotides outside the gene matches: 6. The CDR3 contains 13 residues. CDR1 and CDR2 from the germline V gene are GTSNPN and SVGIG (reference sequence). CDR3 DNA sequence: TGTGCCTGGAATCTAGGGGGCTTCTACGAGCAGTACTTC. Protein: CAWNLGGFYEQYF.

This clonotype was detected only a few times. The V call is TRBV20-1, the J call TRBJ2-3, with D perhaps being TRBD1 or TRBD2 (6 bases each). CDR3 length equals 15 residues. Trimming pared 5 bases from V and 4 bases from J, leaving 19 bases between. Germline values: CDR1 DFQATT, CDR2 SNEGSKA (reference sequence). Here the CDR3 reads CSAQVGGAVSDTQYF. CDR3 nucleotide sequence: TGCAGTGCTCAGGTGGGGGGCGCAGTTTCAGATACGCAGTATTTT.